This TCR beta chain stems from a study of blood T cell repertoires in COVID-19. About the research overall: The origin of the acute and convalescent COVID-19 samples was the United States, Italy and Spain. T cells, B-cell-depleted T cells, or PBMCs supplied cDNA or gDNA.

The CDR3 has 16 amino acids. V dropped 5 bases and J dropped 1 base, with 20 bases sitting between them. The germline V gene has CDR1 SQVTM and CDR2 ANQGSEA. As originally analysed: Reference gene primer amplification gave nucleated cell count estimates. The method was immunoSEQ multiplex PCR; TCRdb's version includes in-frame clones alone and lacks a portion of them. Clonal size and the V and J genes are those of that table, whereas D and trimming came from the DNA. The sample records hundreds of thousands of clones, roughly 89% being singletons. The chain recombines TRBV29-1 with TRBJ2-5, with D tentatively TRBD2 (5 bases). The receptor was derived from a woman in her thirties with acute or convalescent COVID-19. What was sequenced was peripheral blood. CDR3: CSVTKGGRRPQETQYF. Written as DNA, the CDR3 is TGCAGCGTTACAAAAGGCGGGCGGAGGCCCCAAGAGACCCAGTACTTC.